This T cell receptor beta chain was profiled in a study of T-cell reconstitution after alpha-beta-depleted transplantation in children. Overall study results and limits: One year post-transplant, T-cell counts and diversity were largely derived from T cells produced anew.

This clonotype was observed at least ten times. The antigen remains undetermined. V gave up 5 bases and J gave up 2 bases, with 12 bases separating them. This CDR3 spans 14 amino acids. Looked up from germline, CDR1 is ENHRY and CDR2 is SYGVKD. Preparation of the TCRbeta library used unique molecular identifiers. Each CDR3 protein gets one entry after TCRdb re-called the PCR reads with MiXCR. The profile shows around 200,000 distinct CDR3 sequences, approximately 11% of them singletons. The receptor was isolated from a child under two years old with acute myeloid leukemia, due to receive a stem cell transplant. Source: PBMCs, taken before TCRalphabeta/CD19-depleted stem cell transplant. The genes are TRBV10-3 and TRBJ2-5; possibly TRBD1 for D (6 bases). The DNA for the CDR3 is TGTGCCATCAGTACTACAGGGCTACAAGAGACCCAGTACTTC. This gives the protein CAISTTGLQETQYF.